This TCR beta chain stems from a study of cytomegalovirus exposure and HLA in healthy donors. CDR1 is SGDLS, CDR2 YYNGEE, per germline. CDR3 length: 20 residues. Unmatched junction bases numbered 17, after V lost 4 bases and J lost 5 bases. The PCR made use of 60 Vbeta and 13 Jbeta primers. The assay was immunoSEQ multiplex PCR, and TCRdb's table has in-frame clones only and misses some. In the table there are about 100,000 clones, roughly 80% of which are singletons. This clonotype was obtained from a middle-aged man in good health and CMV-seropositive. The material sequenced was PBMCs. The rearrangement uses TRBV9 and TRBJ2-3, with 15 nucleotides matching TRBD2. This CDR3 is CASSLPRTSGRALVRDTQYF. DNA for the CDR3: TGTGCCAGCAGCCTACCCAGGACTAGCGGGAGGGCCTTGGTTAGAGATACGCAGTATTTT.